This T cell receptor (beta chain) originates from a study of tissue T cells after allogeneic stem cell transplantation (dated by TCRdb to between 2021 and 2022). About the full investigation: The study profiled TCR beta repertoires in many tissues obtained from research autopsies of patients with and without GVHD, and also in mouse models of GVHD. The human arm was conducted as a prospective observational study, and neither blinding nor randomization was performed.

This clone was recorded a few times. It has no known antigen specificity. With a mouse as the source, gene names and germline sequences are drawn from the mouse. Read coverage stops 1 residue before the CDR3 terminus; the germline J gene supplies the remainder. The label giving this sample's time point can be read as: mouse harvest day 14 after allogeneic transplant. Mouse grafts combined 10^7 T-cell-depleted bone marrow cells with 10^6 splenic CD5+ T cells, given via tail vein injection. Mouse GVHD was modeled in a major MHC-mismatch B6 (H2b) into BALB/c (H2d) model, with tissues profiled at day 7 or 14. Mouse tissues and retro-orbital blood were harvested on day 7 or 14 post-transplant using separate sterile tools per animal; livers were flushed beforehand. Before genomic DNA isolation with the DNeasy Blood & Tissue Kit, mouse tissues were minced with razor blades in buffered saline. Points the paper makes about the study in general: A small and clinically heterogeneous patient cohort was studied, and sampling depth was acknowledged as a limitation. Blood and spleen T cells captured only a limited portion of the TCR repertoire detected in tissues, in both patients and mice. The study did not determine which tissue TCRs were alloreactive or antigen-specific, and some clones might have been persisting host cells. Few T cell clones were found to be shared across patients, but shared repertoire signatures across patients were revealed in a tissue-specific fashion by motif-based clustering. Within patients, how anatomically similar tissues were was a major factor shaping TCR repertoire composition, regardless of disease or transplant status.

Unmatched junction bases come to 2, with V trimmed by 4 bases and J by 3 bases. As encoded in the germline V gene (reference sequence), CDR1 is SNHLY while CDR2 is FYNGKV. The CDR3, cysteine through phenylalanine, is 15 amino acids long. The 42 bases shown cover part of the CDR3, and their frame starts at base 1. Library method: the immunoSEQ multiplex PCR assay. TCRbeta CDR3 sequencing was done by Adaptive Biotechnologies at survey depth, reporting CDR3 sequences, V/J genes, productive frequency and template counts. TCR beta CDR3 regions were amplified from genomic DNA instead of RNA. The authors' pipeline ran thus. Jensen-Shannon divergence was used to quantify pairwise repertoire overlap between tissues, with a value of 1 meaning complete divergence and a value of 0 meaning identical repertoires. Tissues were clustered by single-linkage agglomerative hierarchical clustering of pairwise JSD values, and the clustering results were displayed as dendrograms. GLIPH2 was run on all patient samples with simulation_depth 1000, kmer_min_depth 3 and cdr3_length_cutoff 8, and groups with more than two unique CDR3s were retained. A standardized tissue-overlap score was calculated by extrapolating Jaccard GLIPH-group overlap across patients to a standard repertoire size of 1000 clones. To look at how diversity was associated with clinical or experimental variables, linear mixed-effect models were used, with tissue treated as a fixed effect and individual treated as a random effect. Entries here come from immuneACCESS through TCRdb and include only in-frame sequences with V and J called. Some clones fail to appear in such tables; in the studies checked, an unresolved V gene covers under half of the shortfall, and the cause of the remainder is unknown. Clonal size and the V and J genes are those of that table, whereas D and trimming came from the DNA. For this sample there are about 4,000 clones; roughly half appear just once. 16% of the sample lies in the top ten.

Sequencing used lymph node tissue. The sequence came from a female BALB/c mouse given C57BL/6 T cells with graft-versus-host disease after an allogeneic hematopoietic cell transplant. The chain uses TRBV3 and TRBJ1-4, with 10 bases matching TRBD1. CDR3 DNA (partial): TGTGCCAGCAGCTCCGGGACAGGGGCCAACGAAAGATTATTT. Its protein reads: CASSSGTGANERLF. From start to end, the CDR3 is CASSSGTGANERLFF. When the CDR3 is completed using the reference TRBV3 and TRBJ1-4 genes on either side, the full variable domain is GPKVLQIPSHQIIDMGQMVTLNCDPVSNHLYFYWYKQILGQQMEFLVNFYNGKVMEKSKLFKDQFSVERPDGSYFTLKIQPTALEDSAVYFCASSSGTGANERLFFGHGTKLSVL.